This T cell receptor beta chain was identified during a study of regulatory T cells in long-lasting Graves disease. This sample's time point: newly diagnosed GD, antithyroid drugs for less than 3 months. RNA from PBMCs was the source of the TCR library. Combining iRepertoire HTBI primers with Arm-PCR of CDR3 regions, the authors built TCR beta libraries. TCRdb analysed the multiplex PCR reads with MiXCR anew, one entry per CDR3 protein. The data contain about 450,000 distinct CDR3 sequences, about a sixth of them seen just once; the ten biggest clones take up around a tenth. Germline CDR1 and CDR2: MDHEN and SYDVKM. Trimming removed 6 bases from V and 4 bases from J, with 19 bases in between. CDR3 length equals 17 residues. This sample was also put to use in a study of T cells in Graves' hyperthyroidism and ophthalmopathy. That source adds: In the first-round RT-PCR of the TCR CDR3, the HTBI primer set was used.

Material: peripheral blood mononuclear cells (PBMCs), obtained at new diagnosis, from a patient treated with antithyroid drugs. The J gene is TRBJ1-6, the V gene TRBV28; a weak D match, TRBD1 (5 bases). The receptor was derived from a woman in her 30s with Graves disease. The CDR3 sequence: CASSLPLGRLYNSPLHF. The CDR3 DNA follows: TGTGCCAGCAGCCTACCCTTGGGGCGTTTGTATAATTCACCCCTCCACTTT.